The rows below give T cell receptor beta chains drawn from one sample of a study of T cell changes during pregnancy in multiple sclerosis. Sequenced by immunoSEQ multiplex PCR; TCRdb stores in-frame clones only, minus some. The sample lists 80,000 or so clones, under 95% occurring once. The material sequenced was peripheral blood, taken before pregnancy. The receptors were gathered from a female donor with multiple sclerosis, enrolled in a pregnancy study. CDR3s include the opening cysteine and the closing phenylalanine or tryptophan. Each record gives: J gene, V gene, D gene, clone size, CDR3 protein, CDR3 DNA. D genes are given only for firm matches. Clone size appears in some rows only: once, few, many, or a class for an expanded clone.

J: TRBJ2-7
V: TRBV7-8
D: NA
size: NA
CDR3: CASSLVLGDTYEQYF
DNA: TGTGCCAGCAGCTTAGTTTTAGGGGACACCTACGAGCAGTACTTC

J: TRBJ2-2
V: TRBV5-5
D: TRBD2
size: few
CDR3: CASSTRLAGDTGELFF
DNA: TGTGCCAGCAGCACCAGACTAGCGGGGGACACCGGGGAGCTGTTTTTT

J: TRBJ1-6
V: TRBV6-6
D: NA
size: NA
CDR3: CASSYQEMGAGSPLHF
DNA: TGTGCCAGCAGTTACCAGGAGATGGGGGCTGGTTCACCCCTCCACTTT

J: TRBJ1-6
V: TRBV9
D: TRBD1
size: NA
CDR3: CASSAKTGVGSPLHF
DNA: TGTGCCAGCAGCGCAAAAACAGGGGTTGGTTCACCCCTCCACTTT

J: TRBJ1-5
V: TRBV7-9
D: NA
size: NA
CDR3: CASSLEQGIEPQHF
DNA: TGTGCCAGCAGCTTAGAGCAGGGGATTGAGCCCCAGCATTTT

J: TRBJ2-7
V: TRBV6-5
D: NA
size: NA
CDR3: CASRTTGRGPYEQYF
DNA: TGTGCCAGCCGAACGACGGGGCGGGGGCCCTACGAGCAGTACTTC

J: TRBJ2-7
V: TRBV7-8
D: TRBD1
size: NA
CDR3: CASRHRGQYEQYF
DNA: TGTGCCAGCAGGCATAGGGGGCAATACGAGCAGTACTTC

J: TRBJ2-5
V: TRBV7-8
D: NA
size: NA
CDR3: CASSLGWSGVFQETQYF
DNA: TGTGCCAGCAGCTTAGGGTGGAGTGGCGTTTTTCAAGAGACCCAGTACTTC

J: TRBJ1-5
V: TRBV19
D: NA
size: NA
CDR3: CASSLQGYQPQHF
DNA: TGTGCCAGTAGTTTACAGGGTTATCAGCCCCAGCATTTT

J: TRBJ2-7
V: TRBV7-8
D: NA
size: once
CDR3: CASSLQVLGSSSYEQYF
DNA: TGTGCCAGCAGCTTACAGGTATTAGGCTCAAGCTCCTACGAGCAGTACTTC

J: TRBJ1-4
V: TRBV4-1
D: NA
size: NA
CDR3: CASSGGLWEKLFF
DNA: TGCGCCAGCAGCGGGGGGTTATGGGAAAAACTGTTTTTT

J: TRBJ1-1
V: TRBV11-2
D: NA
size: NA
CDR3: CASSLKTGRAFF
DNA: TGTGCCAGCAGCTTGAAGACGGGTAGGGCTTTCTTT

J: TRBJ2-1
V: TRBV30
D: TRBD2
size: NA
CDR3: CAWSGTSKGETYNEQFF
DNA: TGTGCCTGGAGTGGGACTAGTAAGGGAGAGACCTACAATGAGCAGTTCTTC

J: TRBJ1-1
V: TRBV5-4
D: TRBD1
size: NA
CDR3: CASSVGQGVPEAFF
DNA: TGTGCCAGCAGCGTTGGACAGGGAGTACCTGAAGCTTTCTTT

J: TRBJ2-7
V: TRBV6-1
D: NA
size: NA
CDR3: CASSDVGHPYEQYF
DNA: TGTGCCAGCAGTGATGTGGGACACCCATACGAGCAGTACTTC

J: TRBJ2-2
V: TRBV5-6
D: TRBD2
size: NA
CDR3: CASSLAGGGFTGELFF
DNA: TGTGCCAGCAGCTTGGCCGGGGGGGGATTCACCGGGGAGCTGTTTTTT

J: TRBJ2-3
V: TRBV7-9
D: TRBD2
size: NA
CDR3: CASSYLAGFSDTQYF
DNA: TGTGCCAGCAGCTACCTAGCGGGGTTCTCAGATACGCAGTATTTT

J: TRBJ2-3
V: TRBV7-9
D: TRBD2
size: NA
CDR3: CASSPSLAGTDTQYF
DNA: TGTGCCAGCAGCCCGTCTCTAGCGGGGACAGATACGCAGTATTTT

J: TRBJ2-5
V: TRBV18
D: TRBD2
size: NA
CDR3: CASSPNSGVFQETQYF
DNA: TGTGCCAGCTCACCCAATAGCGGGGTGTTTCAAGAGACCCAGTACTTC

J: TRBJ2-3
V: TRBV27
D: TRBD2
size: NA
CDR3: CASSWAGGTDTQYF
DNA: TGTGCCAGCAGTTGGGCGGGGGGCACAGATACGCAGTATTTT

J: TRBJ1-1
V: TRBV27
D: NA
size: NA
CDR3: CASSPTGNTEAFF
DNA: TGTGCCAGCAGCCCCACAGGTAATACTGAAGCTTTCTTT

J: TRBJ2-5
V: TRBV11-2
D: TRBD2
size: NA
CDR3: CASSLGGTSGGAAQYF
DNA: TGTGCCAGCAGCTTAGGGGGGACTAGCGGGGGGGCGGCCCAGTACTTC

J: TRBJ2-1
V: TRBV18
D: TRBD2
size: NA
CDR3: CASSVIAGTLSYNEQFF
DNA: TGTGCCAGCTCAGTCATAGCGGGGACTCTCTCCTACAATGAGCAGTTCTTC

J: TRBJ2-3
V: TRBV6-1
D: TRBD2
size: once
CDR3: CASSEVAGGTDTQYF
DNA: TGTGCCAGCAGTGAAGTAGCGGGGGGAACAGATACGCAGTATTTT

J: TRBJ2-1
V: TRBV6-1
D: TRBD2
size: NA
CDR3: CASSEFSGGAINEQFF
DNA: TGTGCCAGCAGTGAATTTAGCGGGGGGGCAATCAATGAGCAGTTCTTC

J: TRBJ1-1
V: TRBV6-4
D: TRBD1
size: NA
CDR3: CASSDESDRGTEAFF
DNA: TGTGCCAGCAGTGACGAAAGTGACAGGGGGACTGAAGCTTTCTTT

J: TRBJ1-2
V: TRBV7-2
D: NA
size: NA
CDR3: CASSLVPGSRRYTF
DNA: TGTGCCAGCAGCTTAGTACCGGGGTCGAGGCGCTACACCTTC

J: TRBJ1-2
V: TRBV5-1
D: NA
size: NA
CDR3: CASSSPGGNYGYTF
DNA: TGCGCCAGCAGCTCTCCGGGGGGTAACTATGGCTACACCTTC

J: TRBJ2-7
V: TRBV10-2
D: TRBD1
size: NA
CDR3: CASSESLEGAAYEQYF
DNA: TGCGCCAGCAGTGAGTCTCTAGAGGGGGCGGCCTACGAGCAGTACTTC

J: TRBJ2-7
V: TRBV5-1
D: TRBD1
size: NA
CDR3: CASSLNRDRVSEQYF
DNA: TGCGCCAGCAGCCTTAACCGGGACAGGGTATCCGAGCAGTACTTC

J: TRBJ2-6
V: TRBV15
D: NA
size: NA
CDR3: CATSRGRPGANVLTF
DNA: TGTGCCACCAGCAGAGGGAGGCCGGGGGCCAACGTCCTGACTTTC

J: TRBJ2-2
V: TRBV4-1
D: NA
size: once
CDR3: CASSQVDRYTGELFF
DNA: TGCGCCAGCAGCCAGGTTGACAGGTACACCGGGGAGCTGTTTTTT

J: TRBJ2-1
V: TRBV18
D: TRBD1
size: NA
CDR3: CASSPLDRGQNEQFF
DNA: TGTGCCAGCTCACCTCTTGACAGGGGGCAGAATGAGCAGTTCTTC

J: TRBJ2-7
V: TRBV6-1
D: NA
size: NA
CDR3: CASSRTDSYEQYF
DNA: TGTGCCAGCAGCAGGACGGACAGCTACGAGCAGTACTTC

J: TRBJ2-3
V: TRBV27
D: TRBD2
size: NA
CDR3: CASSPGLAGTDTQYF
DNA: TGTGCCAGCAGTCCCGGACTAGCGGGCACAGATACGCAGTATTTT

J: TRBJ1-1
V: TRBV7-9
D: NA
size: NA
CDR3: CASSLAALTGMNTEAFF
DNA: TGTGCCAGCAGCTTAGCCGCCCTTACAGGGATGAACACTGAAGCTTTCTTT

J: TRBJ2-7
V: TRBV7-2
D: NA
size: once
CDR3: CASSTQDGNYEQYF
DNA: TGTGCCAGCAGCACCCAGGACGGGAACTACGAGCAGTACTTC

J: TRBJ1-2
V: TRBV6-5
D: TRBD1
size: once
CDR3: CASTPGGNGYTF
DNA: TGTGCCAGCACACCAGGGGGTAATGGCTACACCTTC

J: TRBJ2-3
V: TRBV5-1
D: TRBD2
size: NA
CDR3: CASSSTSVADTQYF
DNA: TGCGCCAGCAGCTCGACTAGCGTCGCAGATACGCAGTATTTT

J: TRBJ1-1
V: TRBV7-3
D: NA
size: NA
CDR3: CASRVTGSPLLPGAFF
DNA: TGTGCCAGCAGAGTTACAGGGAGCCCACTACTCCCGGGGGCTTTCTTT